One sample yielded the 16 T cell receptor beta chains listed below, sequenced in a study of T cells of healthy individuals. TCRdb reprocessed the 5' RACE reads via MiXCR and lists one record per CDR3 protein. Seen here are nearly 100,000 distinct CDR3 sequences, approximately 16% observed once, and the top ten hold 6% to 8%. The origin of the receptors is a human donor in good health.

The rearrangement links TRBV5-1 to TRBJ1-1, with D perhaps TRBD1 (5 bases). Per germline, CDR1 SGHRS and CDR2 YFSETQ. The CDR3 is made up of 13 amino acids. V lost 4 bases to trimming and J lost 2 bases, with 9 bases between them. The chain's CDR3 is CASSATDNTEAFF. The DNA for the CDR3 is TGCGCCAGCAGCGCGACAGACAACACTGAAGCTTTCTTT. Full variable domain (missing parts from reference TRBV5-1 and TRBJ1-1): KAGVTQTPRYLIKTRGQQVTLSCSPISGHRSVSWYQQTPGQGLQFLFEYFSETQRNKGNFPGRFSGRQFSNSRSEMNVSTLELGDSALYLCASSATDNTEAFFGQGTRLTVV.

The genes are TRBV11-1 and TRBJ1-1; D might be TRBD1 (5 bases). V lost 3 bases and J 6 bases, leaving 20 bases between the germline ends. The CDR3 loop spans 16 amino acids. CDR1 and CDR2 (germline): SGHAT, FQDESV (reference sequence). DNA for the CDR3: TGTGCCAGCAGCTTCCGGCCTGCGGGGGACGGGGCTGAAGCTTTCTTT. As protein: CASSFRPAGDGAEAFF.

V usage is TRBV14 and J usage is TRBJ2-1; perhaps TRBD2 as D (5 bases). Germline V gene data show CDR1 as SGHDN and CDR2 as FVKESK. The CDR3 is 16 residues long. V was pared by 2 bases and J by 8 bases, with 19 bases between. The CDR3 protein is CASSQIGRTVEDEQFF. The CDR3 DNA follows: TGTGCCAGCAGCCAAATAGGCAGGACCGTGGAGGATGAGCAGTTCTTC. The whole variable domain, filled in from reference TRBV14 and TRBJ2-1, reads EAGVTQFPSHSVIEKGQTVTLRCDPISGHDNLYWYRRVMGKEIKFLLHFVKESKQDESGMPNNRFLAERTGGTYSTLKVQPAELEDSGVYFCASSQIGRTVEDEQFFGPGTRLTVL.

The V call is TRBV7-6, the J call TRBJ1-1; possible D gene TRBD1, 5 bases. This CDR3 comprises 14 residues. Germline V gene lookup returns CDR1 SGHVS and CDR2 FNYEAQ. Trimming left V 3 bases short and J 5 bases short, with 13 bases between. The CDR3 reads CASSFGAPRTEAFF. Written as DNA, the CDR3 is TGTGCCAGCAGCTTTGGGGCGCCGCGAACTGAAGCTTTCTTT.

V and J are TRBV11-1 and TRBJ2-1; a possible D gene is TRBD1 (5 bases). There are 13 residues in the CDR3. Germline CDR1 and CDR2: SGHAT and FQDESV (reference sequence). V lost 5 bases to trimming and J lost 8 bases, with 13 bases between them. The CDR3, as DNA: TGTGCCAGCAGCGCCCCATTAGGGGATGAGCAGTTCTTC. As protein: CASSAPLGDEQFF. The variable domain in full, completed from reference TRBV11-1 and TRBJ2-1, reads EAEVAQSPRYKITEKSQAVAFWCDPISGHATLYWYRQILGQGPELLVQFQDESVVDDSQLPKDRFSAERLKGVDSTLKIQPAELGDSAMYLCASSAPLGDEQFFGPGTRLTVL.

The V gene is TRBV4-2, the J gene TRBJ2-1; 9 bases are shared with TRBD2. J lost 15 bases, V lost 0 bases, and 9 bases had no gene match. Germline values: CDR1 LGHNA, CDR2 YNFKEQ. CDR3 size: 14 residues. The CDR3 spells CASSQEVQLAGTFF. CDR3 coding DNA: TGTGCCAGCAGCCAAGAGGTTCAGCTAGCGGGGACGTTCTTC.

This clonotype was seen a handful of times. J is TRBJ2-1 and V is TRBV6-5; 7 bases fit TRBD1. The V gene's germline CDR1 is MNHEY and CDR2 SVGAGI. With V trimmed by 8 bases and J by 14 bases, 9 bases remained unmatched. The CDR3 covers 11 residues. Written as DNA, the CDR3 is TGTGCCAGCGGAGACCGGGACAGTGAGTTCTTC. This codes for CASGDRDSEFF.

This clonotype has a handful of counts. This chain connects TRBV20-1 to TRBJ2-7; tentatively, D is TRBD1 (5 bases). The germline V gene has CDR1 DFQATT and CDR2 SNEGSKA (reference sequence). Trimming took 6 bases from V and 2 from J, leaving 14 bases between them. This CDR3 is 13 amino acids long. The CDR3 DNA sequence: TGCAGTGCCCCCCGGGCAGGGACCTACGAGCAGTACTTC. Amino acids: CSAPRAGTYEQYF.

This clonotype occurred many times. This chain uses TRBV7-9 with TRBJ2-2; TRBD1 agrees at 10 bases. V shed 5 bases, J shed 0 bases, and the junction held 12 bases outside the gene matches. CDR3 size: 19 residues. CDR1 SEHNR and CDR2 FQNEAQ come from the germline V gene (reference sequence). Here the CDR3 reads CASSAPDRGLYSNTGELFF. Written as DNA, the CDR3 is TGTGCCAGCAGCGCTCCTGACAGGGGGCTCTACTCGAACACCGGGGAGCTGTTTTTT.

The genes are TRBV7-9 and TRBJ2-5, with D possibly being TRBD1 (5 bases). CDR3 length: 15 amino acids. The V gene lost 1 base and the J gene lost 5 bases, with 14 bases spanning the gap. Germline V gives CDR1 SEHNR, CDR2 FQNEAQ (reference sequence). The CDR3 DNA is TGTGCCAGCAGCTTAGGACAGACCCACTTTGAGACCCAGTACTTC. It codes for CASSLGQTHFETQYF.

Ten or more counts support this clonotype. The CDR3 DNA sequence: TGCAGTGCCCACAAGGCGGGATCCGATACGCAGTATTTT. Amino acid sequence: CSAHKAGSDTQYF. The chain is built from TRBV20-1 and TRBJ2-3; D perhaps matches TRBD2 (6 bases). Germline V gene data show CDR1 as DFQATT and CDR2 as SNEGSKA (reference sequence). This CDR3 spans 13 amino acids. The V end lost 6 bases, the J end lost 6 bases, and 16 bases lay between the germline ends.

V is TRBV6-6 and J is TRBJ2-3, with D possibly matching TRBD1 (5 bases). There are 13 residues in the CDR3. Germline V gene data show CDR1 as MNHNY and CDR2 as SVGAGI (reference sequence). Between the trimmed V and J ends, which lost 4 bases and 6 bases, there was a span of 11 bases. CDR3: CASSSAPGDTQYF. The CDR3 bases are TGTGCCAGCAGTTCGGCCCCAGGGGATACGCAGTATTTT.

This clonotype was observed a few times. V is TRBV4-3 and J is TRBJ2-1, with 10 bases identical to TRBD2. This CDR3 is 18 amino acids long. The germline gives CDR1 LGHNA, CDR2 YSLEER. Germline trimming cut 0 bases from V and 7 bases from J; bases unmatched to any gene: 12. CDR3 in amino acids: CASSQEAGAGGPGNEQFF. The CDR3 DNA sequence: TGCGCCAGCAGCCAAGAGGCCGGAGCGGGAGGGCCTGGGAATGAGCAGTTCTTC.

This clonotype showed up just a few times. J is TRBJ1-6 and V is TRBV11-1; weak D call: TRBD1 (6 bases). Germline loops: CDR1 SGHAT, CDR2 FQDESV (reference sequence). The CDR3 extends over 14 amino acids. Trimming removed 6 bases from V and 7 bases from J, with 13 bases in between. For the CDR3, the DNA is TGTGCCAGCAGTATGGGGGCCGCAAATTCACCCCTCCACTTT. Translated, it gives CASSMGAANSPLHF.

The CDR3 bases are TGTGCCAGCAGTCGCAGGGAAAATGAGCAGTTCTTC. It is translated as CASSRRENEQFF. V gene TRBV12-3 or TRBV12-4 combines with J gene TRBJ2-1; tentative D call: TRBD1 (5 bases). Trimming took off 5 bases at V and 7 bases at J, with 9 bases between the two ends. The CDR3 totals 12 residues.

The V gene is TRBV20-1, the J gene TRBJ2-5; the D is unclear. Trimming stripped 0 bases from V and 0 bases from J, with 14 bases between. The CDR3 length is 16 residues. Germline V gives CDR1 DFQATT, CDR2 SNEGSKA (reference sequence). This chain's CDR3 is CSARDRLRGYQETQYF. The CDR3 DNA is TGCAGTGCTAGAGATCGGCTGAGAGGCTACCAAGAGACCCAGTACTTC.